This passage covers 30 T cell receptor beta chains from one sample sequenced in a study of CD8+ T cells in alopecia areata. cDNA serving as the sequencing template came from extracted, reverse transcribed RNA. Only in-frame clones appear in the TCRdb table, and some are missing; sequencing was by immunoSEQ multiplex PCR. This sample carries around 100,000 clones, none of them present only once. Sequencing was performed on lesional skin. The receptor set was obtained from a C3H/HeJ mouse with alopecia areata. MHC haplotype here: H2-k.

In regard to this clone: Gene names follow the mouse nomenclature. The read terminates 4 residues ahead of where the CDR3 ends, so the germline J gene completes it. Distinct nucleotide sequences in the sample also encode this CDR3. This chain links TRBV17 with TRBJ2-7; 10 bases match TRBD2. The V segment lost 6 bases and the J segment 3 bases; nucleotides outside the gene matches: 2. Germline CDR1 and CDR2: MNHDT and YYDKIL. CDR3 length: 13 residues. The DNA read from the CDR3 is TGTGCTAGCAGACGGACTGGGGGCTAT. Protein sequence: CASRRTGGY. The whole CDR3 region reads CASRRTGGYEQYF.

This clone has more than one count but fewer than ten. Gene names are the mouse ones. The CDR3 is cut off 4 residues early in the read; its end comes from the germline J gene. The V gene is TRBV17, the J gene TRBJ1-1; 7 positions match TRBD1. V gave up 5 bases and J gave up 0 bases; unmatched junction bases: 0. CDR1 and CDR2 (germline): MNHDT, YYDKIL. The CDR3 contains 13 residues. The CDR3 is CASSQGANTEVFF. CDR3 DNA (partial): TGTGCTAGCAGTCAGGGGGCAAACACA.

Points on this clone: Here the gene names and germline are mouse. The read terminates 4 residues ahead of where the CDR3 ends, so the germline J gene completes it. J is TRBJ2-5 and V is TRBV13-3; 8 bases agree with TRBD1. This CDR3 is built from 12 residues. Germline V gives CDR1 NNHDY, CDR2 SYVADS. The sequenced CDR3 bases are TGTGCCAGCCGGGCAGGGGGCGAC. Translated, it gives CASRAGGD. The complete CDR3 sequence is CASRAGGDTQYF.

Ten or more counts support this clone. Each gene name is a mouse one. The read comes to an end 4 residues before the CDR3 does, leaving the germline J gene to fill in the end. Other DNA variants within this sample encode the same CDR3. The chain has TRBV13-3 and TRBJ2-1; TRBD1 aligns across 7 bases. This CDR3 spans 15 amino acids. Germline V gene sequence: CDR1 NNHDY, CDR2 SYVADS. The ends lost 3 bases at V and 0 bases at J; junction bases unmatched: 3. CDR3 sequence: CASSGQGPNYAEQFF. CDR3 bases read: TGTGCCAGCAGTGGACAGGGCCCTAACTATGCT.

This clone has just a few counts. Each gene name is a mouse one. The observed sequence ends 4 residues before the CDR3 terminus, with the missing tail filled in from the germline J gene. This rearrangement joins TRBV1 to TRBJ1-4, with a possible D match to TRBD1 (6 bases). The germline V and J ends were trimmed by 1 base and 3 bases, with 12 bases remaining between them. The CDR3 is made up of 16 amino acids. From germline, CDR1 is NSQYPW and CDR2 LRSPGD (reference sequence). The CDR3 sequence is CTCSAVRDKANERLFF. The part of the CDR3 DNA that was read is TGCACCTGCAGTGCAGTCCGGGACAAGGCCAACGAA.

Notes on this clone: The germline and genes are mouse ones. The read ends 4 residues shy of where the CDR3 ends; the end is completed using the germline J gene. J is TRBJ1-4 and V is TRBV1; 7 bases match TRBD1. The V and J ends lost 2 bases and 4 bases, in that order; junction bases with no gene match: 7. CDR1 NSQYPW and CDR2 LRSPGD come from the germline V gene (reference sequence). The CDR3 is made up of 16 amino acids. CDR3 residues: CTCSAQSGQDNERLFF. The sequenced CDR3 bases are TGCACCTGCAGTGCACAGAGCGGACAGGACAACGAA.

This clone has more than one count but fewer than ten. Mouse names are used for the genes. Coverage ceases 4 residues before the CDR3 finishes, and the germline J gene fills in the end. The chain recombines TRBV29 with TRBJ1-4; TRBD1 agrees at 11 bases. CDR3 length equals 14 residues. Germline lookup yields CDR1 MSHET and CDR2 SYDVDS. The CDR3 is CASRGGTGGERLFF. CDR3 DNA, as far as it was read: TGTGCTAGCAGGGGAGGGACAGGGGGCGAA.

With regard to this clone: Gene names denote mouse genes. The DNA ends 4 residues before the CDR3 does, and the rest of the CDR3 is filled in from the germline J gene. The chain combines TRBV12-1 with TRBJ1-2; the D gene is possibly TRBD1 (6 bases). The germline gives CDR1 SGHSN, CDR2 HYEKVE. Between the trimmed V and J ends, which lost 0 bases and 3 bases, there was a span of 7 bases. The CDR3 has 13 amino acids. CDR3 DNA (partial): TGTGCCAGCTCTCTCAACAGGGACTCC. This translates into CASSLNRDS. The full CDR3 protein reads CASSLNRDSDYTF.

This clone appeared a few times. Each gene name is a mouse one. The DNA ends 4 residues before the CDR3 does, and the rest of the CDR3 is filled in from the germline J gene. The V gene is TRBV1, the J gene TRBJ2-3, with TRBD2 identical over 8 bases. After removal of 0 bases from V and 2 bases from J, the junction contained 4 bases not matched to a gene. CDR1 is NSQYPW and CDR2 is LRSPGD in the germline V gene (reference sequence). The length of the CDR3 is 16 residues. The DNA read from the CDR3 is TGCACCTGCAGTGCAGACTGGGGGGTTGTTGCAGAA. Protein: CTCSADWGVVAE. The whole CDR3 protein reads CTCSADWGVVAETLYF.

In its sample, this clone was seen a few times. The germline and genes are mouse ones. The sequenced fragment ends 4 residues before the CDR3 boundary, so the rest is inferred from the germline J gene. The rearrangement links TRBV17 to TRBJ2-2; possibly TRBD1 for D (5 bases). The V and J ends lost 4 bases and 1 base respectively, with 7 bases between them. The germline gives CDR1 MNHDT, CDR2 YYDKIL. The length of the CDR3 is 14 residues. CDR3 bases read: TGTGCTAGCAGTACCGACAGAAACACCGGG. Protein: CASSTDRNTG. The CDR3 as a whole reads CASSTDRNTGQLYF.

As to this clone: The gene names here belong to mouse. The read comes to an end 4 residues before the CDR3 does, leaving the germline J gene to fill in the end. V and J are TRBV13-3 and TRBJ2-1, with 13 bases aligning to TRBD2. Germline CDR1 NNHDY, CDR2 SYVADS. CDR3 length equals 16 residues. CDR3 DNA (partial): TGTGCCAGCAGTGCTCGGACTGGGGGGGCAGGGGCT. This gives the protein CASSARTGGAGA. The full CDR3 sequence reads CASSARTGGAGAEQFF.

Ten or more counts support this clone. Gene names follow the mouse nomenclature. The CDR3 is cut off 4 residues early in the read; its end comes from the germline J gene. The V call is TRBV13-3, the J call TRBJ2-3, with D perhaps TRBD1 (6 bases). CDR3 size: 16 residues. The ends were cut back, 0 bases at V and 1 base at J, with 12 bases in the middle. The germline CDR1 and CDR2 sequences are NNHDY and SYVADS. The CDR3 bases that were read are TGTGCCAGCAGTGATGCAGGGGTTGAGGGTGCAGAA. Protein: CASSDAGVEGAE. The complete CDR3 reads CASSDAGVEGAETLYF.

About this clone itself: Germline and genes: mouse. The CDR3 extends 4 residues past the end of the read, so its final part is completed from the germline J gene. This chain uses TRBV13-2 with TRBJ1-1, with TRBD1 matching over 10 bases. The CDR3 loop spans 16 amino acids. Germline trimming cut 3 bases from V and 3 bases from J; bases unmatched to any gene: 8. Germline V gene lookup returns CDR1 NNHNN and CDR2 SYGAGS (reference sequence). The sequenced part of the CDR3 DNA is TGTGCCAGCGGTGTCGGGACAGGGGAAGGCGACACA. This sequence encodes CASGVGTGEGDT. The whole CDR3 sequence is CASGVGTGEGDTEVFF.

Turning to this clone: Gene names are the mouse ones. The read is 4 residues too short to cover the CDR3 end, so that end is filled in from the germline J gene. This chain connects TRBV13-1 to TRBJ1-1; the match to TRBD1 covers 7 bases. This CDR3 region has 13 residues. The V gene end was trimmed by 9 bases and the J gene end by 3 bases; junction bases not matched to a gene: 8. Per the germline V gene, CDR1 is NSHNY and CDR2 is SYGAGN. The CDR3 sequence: CATTGQEDTEVFF. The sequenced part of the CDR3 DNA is TGTGCCACCACTGGACAGGAGGACACA.

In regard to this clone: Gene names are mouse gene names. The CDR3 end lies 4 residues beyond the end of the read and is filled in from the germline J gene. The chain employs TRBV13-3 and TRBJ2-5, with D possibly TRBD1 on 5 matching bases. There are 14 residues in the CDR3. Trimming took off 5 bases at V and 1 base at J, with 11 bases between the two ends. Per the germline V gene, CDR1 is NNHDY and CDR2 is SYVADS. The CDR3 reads CASSSQGYQDTQYF. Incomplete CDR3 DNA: TGTGCCAGCAGCTCTCAGGGTTACCAAGAC.

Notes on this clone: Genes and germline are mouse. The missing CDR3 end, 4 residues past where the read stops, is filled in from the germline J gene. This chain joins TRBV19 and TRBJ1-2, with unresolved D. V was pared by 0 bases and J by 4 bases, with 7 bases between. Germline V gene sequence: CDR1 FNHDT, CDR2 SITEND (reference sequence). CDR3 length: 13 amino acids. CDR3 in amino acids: CASSIAAVSDYTF. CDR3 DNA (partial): TGTGCCAGCAGTATAGCTGCGGTCTCC.

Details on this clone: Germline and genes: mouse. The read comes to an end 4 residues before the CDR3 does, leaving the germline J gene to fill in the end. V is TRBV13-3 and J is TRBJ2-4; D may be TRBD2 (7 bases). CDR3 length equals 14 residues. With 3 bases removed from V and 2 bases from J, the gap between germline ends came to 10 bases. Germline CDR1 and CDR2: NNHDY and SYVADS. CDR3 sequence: CASSGGGDQNTLYF. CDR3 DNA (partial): TGTGCCAGCAGTGGAGGGGGGGATCAAAAC.

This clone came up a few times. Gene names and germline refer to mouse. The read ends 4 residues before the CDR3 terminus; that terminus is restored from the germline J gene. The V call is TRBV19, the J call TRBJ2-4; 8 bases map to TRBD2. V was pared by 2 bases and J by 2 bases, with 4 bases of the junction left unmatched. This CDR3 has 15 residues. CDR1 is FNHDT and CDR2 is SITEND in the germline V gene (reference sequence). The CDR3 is CASSIAWGDQNTLYF. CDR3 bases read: TGTGCCAGCAGTATTGCCTGGGGGGATCAAAAC.

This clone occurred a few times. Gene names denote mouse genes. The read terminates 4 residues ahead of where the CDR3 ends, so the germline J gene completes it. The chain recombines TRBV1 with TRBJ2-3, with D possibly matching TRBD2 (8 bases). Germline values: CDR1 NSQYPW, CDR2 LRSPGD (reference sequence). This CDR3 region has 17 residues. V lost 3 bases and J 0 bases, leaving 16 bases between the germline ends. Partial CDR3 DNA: TGCACCTGCAGTGCCCCCCCAGGGGGGGCTAGTGCAGAA. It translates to CTCSAPPGGASAE. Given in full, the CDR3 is CTCSAPPGGASAETLYF. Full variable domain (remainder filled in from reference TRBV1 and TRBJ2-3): VTLLEQNPRWRLVPRGQAVNLRCILKNSQYPWMSWYQQDLQKQLQWLFTLRSPGDKEVKSLPGADYLATRVTDTELRLQVANMSQGRTLYCTCSAPPGGASAETLYFGSGTRLTVL.

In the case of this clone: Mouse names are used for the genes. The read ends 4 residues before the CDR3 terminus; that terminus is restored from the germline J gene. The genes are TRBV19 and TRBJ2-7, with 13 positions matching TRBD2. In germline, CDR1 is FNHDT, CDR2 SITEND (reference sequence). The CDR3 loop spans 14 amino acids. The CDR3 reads CASRRTGGAHEQYF. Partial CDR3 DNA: TGTGCCAGCAGGCGGACTGGGGGGGCCCAT.

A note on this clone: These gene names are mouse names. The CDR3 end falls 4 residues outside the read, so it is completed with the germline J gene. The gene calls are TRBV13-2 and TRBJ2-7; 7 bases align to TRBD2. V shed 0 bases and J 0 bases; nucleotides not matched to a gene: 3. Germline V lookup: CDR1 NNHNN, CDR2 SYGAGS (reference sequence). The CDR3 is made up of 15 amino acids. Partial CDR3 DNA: TGTGCCAGCGGTGATGATGCTGGGGGCTCCTAT. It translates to CASGDDAGGSY. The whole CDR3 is CASGDDAGGSYEQYF.

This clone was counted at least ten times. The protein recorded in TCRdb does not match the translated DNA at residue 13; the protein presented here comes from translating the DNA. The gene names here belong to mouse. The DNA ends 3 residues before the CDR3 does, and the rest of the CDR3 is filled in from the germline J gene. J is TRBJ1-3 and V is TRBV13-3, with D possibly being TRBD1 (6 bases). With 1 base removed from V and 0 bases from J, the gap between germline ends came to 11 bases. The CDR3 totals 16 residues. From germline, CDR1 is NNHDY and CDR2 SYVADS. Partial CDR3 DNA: TGTGCCAGCAGTGATTTCCAGGGGAATTCTGGAAATACG. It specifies CASSDFQGNSGNT. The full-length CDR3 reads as CASSDFQGNSGNTLYF.

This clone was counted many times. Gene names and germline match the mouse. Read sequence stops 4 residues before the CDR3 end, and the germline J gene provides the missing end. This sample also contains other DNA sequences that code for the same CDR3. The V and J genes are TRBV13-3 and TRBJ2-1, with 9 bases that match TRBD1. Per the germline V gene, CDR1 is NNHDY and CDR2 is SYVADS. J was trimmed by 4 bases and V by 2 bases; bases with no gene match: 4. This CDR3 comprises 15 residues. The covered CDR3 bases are TGTGCCAGCAGTGAAACCGGGACAGGGTATGCT. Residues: CASSETGTGYA. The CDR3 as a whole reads CASSETGTGYAEQFF.

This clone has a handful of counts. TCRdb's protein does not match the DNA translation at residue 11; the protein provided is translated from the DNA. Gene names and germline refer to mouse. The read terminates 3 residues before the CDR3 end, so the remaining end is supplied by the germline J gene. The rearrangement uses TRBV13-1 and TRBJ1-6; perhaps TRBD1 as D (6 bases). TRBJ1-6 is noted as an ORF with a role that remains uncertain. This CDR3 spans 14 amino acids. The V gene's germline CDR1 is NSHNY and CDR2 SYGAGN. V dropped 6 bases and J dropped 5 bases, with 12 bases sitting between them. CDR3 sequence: CASKRDKNNSPLYF. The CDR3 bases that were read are TGTGCCAGCAAACGGGACAAAAATAATTCGCCC.

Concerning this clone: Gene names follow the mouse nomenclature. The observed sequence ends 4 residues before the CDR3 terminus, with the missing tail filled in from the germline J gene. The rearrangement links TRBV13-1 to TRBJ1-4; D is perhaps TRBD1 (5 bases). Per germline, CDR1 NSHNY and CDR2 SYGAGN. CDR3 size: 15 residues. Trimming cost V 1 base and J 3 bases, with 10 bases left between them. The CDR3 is CASSDWGGANERLFF. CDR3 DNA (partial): TGTGCCAGCAGTGATTGGGGGGGGGCCAACGAA.

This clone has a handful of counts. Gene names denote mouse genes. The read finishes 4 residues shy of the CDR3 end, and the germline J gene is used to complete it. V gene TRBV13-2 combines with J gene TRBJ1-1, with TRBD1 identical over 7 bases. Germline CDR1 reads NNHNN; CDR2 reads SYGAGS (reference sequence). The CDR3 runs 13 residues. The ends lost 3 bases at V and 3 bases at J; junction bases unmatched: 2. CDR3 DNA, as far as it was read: TGTGCCAGCGGTGGTACAGGGGACACA. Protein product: CASGGTGDT. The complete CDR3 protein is CASGGTGDTEVFF.

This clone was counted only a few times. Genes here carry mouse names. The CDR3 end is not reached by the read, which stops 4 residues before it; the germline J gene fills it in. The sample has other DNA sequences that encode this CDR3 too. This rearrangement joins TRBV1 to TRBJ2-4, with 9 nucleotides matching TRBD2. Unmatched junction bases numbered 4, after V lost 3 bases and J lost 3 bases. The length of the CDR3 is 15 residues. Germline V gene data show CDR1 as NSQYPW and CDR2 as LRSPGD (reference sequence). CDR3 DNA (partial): TGCACCTGCAGTGCGACTGGGGGAAGACAAAAC. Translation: CTCSATGGRQN. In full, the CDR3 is CTCSATGGRQNTLYF.

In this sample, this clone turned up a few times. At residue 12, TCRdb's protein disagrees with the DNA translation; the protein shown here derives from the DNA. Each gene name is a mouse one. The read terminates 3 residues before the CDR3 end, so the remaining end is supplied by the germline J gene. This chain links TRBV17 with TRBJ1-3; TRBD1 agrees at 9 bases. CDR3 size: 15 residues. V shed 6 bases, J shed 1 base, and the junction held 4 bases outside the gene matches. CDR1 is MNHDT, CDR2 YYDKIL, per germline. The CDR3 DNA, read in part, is TGTGCTAGCAGCATTACAGGGGGCTCTGGAAATACG. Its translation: CASSITGGSGNT. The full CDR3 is CASSITGGSGNTLYF.

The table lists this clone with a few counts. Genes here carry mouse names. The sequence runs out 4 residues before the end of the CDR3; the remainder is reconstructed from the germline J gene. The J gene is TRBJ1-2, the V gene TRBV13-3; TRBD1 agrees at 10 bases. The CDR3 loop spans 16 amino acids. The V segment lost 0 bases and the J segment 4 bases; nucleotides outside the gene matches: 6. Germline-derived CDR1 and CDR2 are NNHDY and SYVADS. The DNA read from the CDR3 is TGTGCCAGCAGTGATGCGGGGGACAGGGGCGGCTCC. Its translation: CASSDAGDRGGS. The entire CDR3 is CASSDAGDRGGSDYTF.

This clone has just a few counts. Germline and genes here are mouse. The sequenced CDR3 bases are TGTGCCAGCAGTACGGACTGGGGGGGGAGTGCAGAA. This sequence encodes CASSTDWGGSAE. The full CDR3 is CASSTDWGGSAETLYF. The rearrangement uses TRBV13-1 and TRBJ2-3, with 12 nucleotides matching TRBD2. The read ends 4 residues shy of where the CDR3 ends; the end is completed using the germline J gene. V lost 4 bases, J lost 0 bases, and 3 bases stayed unmatched. This CDR3 is built from 16 residues. Germline lookup yields CDR1 NSHNY and CDR2 SYGAGN.